This passage covers 12 T cell receptor beta chains from one sample sequenced in a study of CD8 T cells in Susac syndrome (dated by TCRdb to about 2019). The library was made by the immunoSEQ multiplex PCR assay. RNA was extracted with the RNeasy kit and about 0.5 to 1 ug was reverse transcribed using random hexamers. In-frame beta chains were kept once TCRdb had trimmed the public reads at Q25 with fastp and called clones with MiXCR. Each entry merges the rows of one CDR3 protein and shows their most common DNA and genes. The sample table lists fewer than 85,000 distinct CDR3 sequences, roughly 94% of them with a count of one. The ten largest clonotypes hold approximately 0.48% of the sample. The sequencing sample was made of CD8+ T cells from PBMCs. Receptors originate from a human donor with Susac syndrome.

The chain employs TRBV7-2 and TRBJ2-7, with 11 bases matching TRBD1. Germline V gene data show CDR1 as SGHTA and CDR2 as FQGNSA. The CDR3 spans 15 residues. J gave up 4 bases and V 5 bases, and 7 bases lay outside the gene matches. The CDR3 reads CASSPGTGGVYEQYF. CDR3 sequence (DNA): TGTGCCAGCAGCCCCGGGACAGGGGGAGTTTACGAGCAGTACTTC.

The chain couples TRBV5-6 to TRBJ2-5, with TRBD2 matching 7 bases. The CDR3 extends over 16 amino acids. Germline V gene sequence: CDR1 SGHDT, CDR2 YYEEEE. Trimming at V came to 0 bases and at J to 4 bases, leaving 9 bases not matched to a gene. The CDR3 DNA sequence: TGTGCCAGCAGCTTGGGTGGGGGAGGGCCAGGAGAGACCCAGTACTTC. It yields the protein CASSLGGGGPGETQYF. Drawing the rest from reference TRBV5-6 and TRBJ2-5, the complete variable domain is DAGVTQSPTHLIKTRGQQVTLRCSPKSGHDTVSWYQQALGQGPQFIFQYYEEEERQRGNFPDRFSGHQFPNYSSELNVNALLLGDSALYLCASSLGGGGPGETQYFGPGTRLLVL.

This sequence joins TRBV7-2 and TRBJ1-1; D might be TRBD1 (5 bases). Germline assignment: CDR1 SGHTA and CDR2 FQGNSA. V was clipped by 3 bases and J by 4 bases, with 15 bases between them. The CDR3 totals 15 residues. CDR3 amino acids: CASSFGGDVGTEAFF. CDR3 coding DNA: TGTGCCAGCAGCTTTGGGGGAGACGTAGGCACTGAAGCTTTCTTT.

Here the CDR3 reads CASSFRDRVSYEQYF. The CDR3 nucleotides read TGTGCCAGCAGTTTCCGGGACAGGGTCTCCTACGAGCAGTACTTC. The genes are TRBV21-1 and TRBJ2-7; TRBD1, as called in the table, went unchecked against the DNA. TRBV21-1 is given as a pseudogene. This CDR3 is 15 amino acids long.

This clonotype was seen only once. The V and J genes are TRBV28 and TRBJ2-1; D ambiguous. This CDR3 contains 15 residues. Germline V gene data show CDR1 as MDHEN and CDR2 as SYDVKM. V was clipped by 2 bases and J by 5 bases, with 13 bases between them. CDR3 loop: CASSLIASIHNEQFF. The CDR3 region has the DNA TGTGCCAGCAGTTTAATTGCTAGTATCCACAATGAGCAGTTCTTC.

This rearrangement joins TRBV5-6 to TRBJ2-1; 10 bases fit TRBD2. The CDR3 runs 15 residues. The V and J ends lost 0 bases and 9 bases, in that order; junction bases with no gene match: 6. Germline assignment: CDR1 SGHDT and CDR2 YYEEEE. CDR3 in DNA: TGTGCCAGCAGCTTGGCGCTAGCGGGAGTACCTGAGCAGTTCTTC. It translates to CASSLALAGVPEQFF. The full variable domain, with the rest looked up from reference TRBV5-6 and TRBJ2-1, is DAGVTQSPTHLIKTRGQQVTLRCSPKSGHDTVSWYQQALGQGPQFIFQYYEEEERQRGNFPDRFSGHQFPNYSSELNVNALLLGDSALYLCASSLALAGVPEQFFGPGTRLTVL.

The gene calls are TRBV28 and TRBJ2-3; D might be TRBD1 or TRBD2, each matching 7 bases. Germline lookup yields CDR1 MDHEN and CDR2 SYDVKM. V gave up 5 bases and J gave up 0 bases, with 18 bases separating them. The CDR3 sequence is 17 residues long. Here the CDR3 DNA reads TGTGCCAGCAGTCCGGGACAGCGGGAACTCAGCACAGATACGCAGTATTTT. Translating it yields CASSPGQRELSTDTQYF. Full variable domain (rest looked up from reference TRBV28 and TRBJ2-3): DVKVTQSSRYLVKRTGEKVFLECVQDMDHENMFWYRQDPGLGLRLIYFSYDVKMKEKGDIPEGYSVSREKKERFSLILESASTNQTSMYLCASSPGQRELSTDTQYFGPGTRLTVL.

V gene TRBV7-9 combines with J gene TRBJ2-4, with TRBD1 matching 10 bases. Per the germline V gene, CDR1 is SEHNR and CDR2 is FQNEAQ (reference sequence). The CDR3 runs 17 residues. V was pared by 5 bases and J by 8 bases, with 15 bases of the junction left unmatched. This chain's CDR3 is CASSPTLSAGTGDIQYF. The CDR3 coding sequence is TGTGCCAGCAGCCCCACCCTCTCAGCCGGGACAGGGGACATTCAGTACTTC.

The rearrangement joins TRBV2 to TRBJ2-1, with D unclear. Germline V lookup: CDR1 SNHLY, CDR2 FYNNEI. The CDR3 has 16 residues. V lost 2 bases and J lost 0, with 11 bases in between. This chain's CDR3 is CASSEFSLSSYNEQFF. CDR3 nucleotide sequence: TGTGCCAGCAGTGAATTCAGCCTTAGCTCCTACAATGAGCAGTTCTTC.

The rearrangement uses TRBV29-1 and TRBJ2-7; a weak D match, TRBD1 (6 bases). Germline-derived CDR1 and CDR2 are SQVTM and ANQGSEA. CDR3 size: 12 residues. The ends were cut back, 6 bases at V and 5 bases at J, with 14 bases in the middle. The CDR3 bases are TGCAGCGTAAGTACAGGGCCGGACGAGCAGTACTTC. This sequence encodes CSVSTGPDEQYF.

The chain joins TRBV20-1 to TRBJ2-5; 12 bases align to TRBD2. The CDR3 is 18 amino acids. J lost 0 bases, V lost 5 bases, and 13 bases had no gene match. The V gene's germline CDR1 is DFQATT and CDR2 SNEGSKA (reference sequence). Written as DNA, the CDR3 is TGCAGTGCTTGGACTAGCGGGACTACTTCATCGTACCAAGAGACCCAGTACTTC. Translation gives CSAWTSGTTSSYQETQYF.

The chain recombines TRBV30 with TRBJ1-1; D is unclear. This CDR3 contains 14 residues. From germline, CDR1 is GTSNPN and CDR2 SVGIG (reference sequence). The V end lost 0 bases, the J end lost 4 bases, and 12 bases lay between the germline ends. CDR3 region: CAWSVSRLITEAFF. The DNA for the CDR3 is TGTGCCTGGAGTGTATCCAGATTGATCACTGAAGCTTTCTTT.